The 23 T cell receptor beta chains reported below all come from one sample, sequenced in a study of read filtering for tumor transcriptome and immune sequencing. From approximately 430 ng of RNA, a library with molecular barcoded alpha/delta and beta/gamma adaptors was made. TCRdb re-derived calls from the reads in MiXCR, one entry per CDR3 protein. The data show fewer than 75,000 distinct CDR3 sequences, roughly 19% seen once. Specimen: a population of CD138-negative cells sorted from bone marrow. Receptors were obtained from a donor aged 40 or over with multiple myeloma.

The V and J genes are TRBV10-2 and TRBJ2-1, with 11 nucleotides matching TRBD1. The germline V gene encodes CDR1 WSHSY and CDR2 SAAADI. V lost 8 bases to trimming and J lost 0 bases; unmatched junction nucleotides: 6. CDR3 length: 16 amino acids. CDR3: CASAKGQGGSYNEQFF. The CDR3 DNA reads TGCGCCAGCGCTAAGGGACAGGGGGGCTCCTACAATGAGCAGTTCTTC.

Remarks on this clonotype: The conserved phenylalanine or tryptophan normally closing the CDR3 is absent here, so this likely arose from a read error. The V gene is TRBV19, the J gene TRBJ2-1, with D possibly TRBD2 on 5 matching bases. Germline CDR1 reads LNHDA; CDR2 reads SQIVND (reference sequence). The length of the CDR3 is 15 residues. The V gene lost 4 bases and the J gene lost 7 bases, with 17 bases spanning the gap. The CDR3 DNA reads TGTGCCAGTAGTAGTAGCGACGCGATCGTGAATGAGCAGTTCTAC. Translation gives CASSSSDAIVNEQFY.

This clonotype turned up a few times. The V gene is TRBV3-1, the J gene TRBJ1-1; D ambiguous. The ends were cut back, 1 base at V and 0 bases at J, with 6 bases in the middle. This CDR3 region has 14 residues. Germline CDR1 and CDR2: LGHDT and YNNKEL (reference sequence). The chain's CDR3 is CASSQGTLNTEAFF. In DNA form, the CDR3 reads TGTGCCAGCAGCCAAGGGACGTTGAACACTGAAGCTTTCTTT.

As regards this clonotype: With a much larger clone just one base away, this may be a read error. The final CDR3 position lacks the conserved phenylalanine or tryptophan, pointing to a likely read error. The J gene is TRBJ1-1, the V gene TRBV7-2; tentative D call: TRBD1 (5 bases). The germline V and J ends were trimmed by 5 bases and 5 bases, with 18 bases remaining between them. The germline gives CDR1 SGHTA, CDR2 FQGNSA. The CDR3 totals 15 residues. The CDR3 nucleotides are TGTGCCAGCAGCCGAGGGAGGGGTGGATGGACTGAAGCTTTCTTA. It codes for CASSRGRGGWTEAFL.

This clonotype came up a few times. This chain links TRBV29-1 with TRBJ2-1; TRBD2 agrees at 12 bases. The CDR3 has 15 amino acids. With 8 bases clipped from V and 1 base from J, the junction kept 6 bases outside the gene matches. The germline V gene encodes CDR1 SQVTM and CDR2 ANQGSEA. CDR3 DNA sequence: TGCAGCTTGGGGCTAGCGGGGGGGTCCTACAATGAGCAGTTCTTC. Amino acid sequence: CSLGLAGGSYNEQFF.

In this sample, this clonotype turned up a few times. J is TRBJ1-5 and V is TRBV7-9; 7 nucleotides agree with TRBD1. The CDR3 totals 15 residues. V lost 5 bases, J lost 5 bases, and 9 bases stayed unmatched. The germline V gene has CDR1 SEHNR and CDR2 FQNEAQ (reference sequence). Here the CDR3 reads CASSATGQQYQPQHF. The CDR3 DNA follows: TGTGCCAGCAGCGCGACGGGACAGCAATATCAGCCCCAGCATTTT.

This clonotype was counted only a few times. V gene TRBV18 combines with J gene TRBJ2-2; TRBD1 aligns across 9 bases. The germline V gene encodes CDR1 KGHSH and CDR2 LQKENI. The CDR3 contains 15 residues. Trimming at V came to 3 bases and at J to 6 bases, leaving 5 bases not matched to a gene. Here the CDR3 DNA reads TGTGCCAGCTCACCGAGACAGGGGGACGCCGGGGAGCTGTTTTTT. Translation: CASSPRQGDAGELFF.

In its sample, this clonotype was seen many times. The chain has TRBV7-9 and TRBJ1-4; the D is unclear. The germline V gene encodes CDR1 SEHNR and CDR2 FQNEAQ (reference sequence). Trimming removed 5 bases from V and 8 bases from J, with 18 bases in between. There are 15 residues in the CDR3. CDR3 loop: CASSPIGSLGEKLFF. DNA for the CDR3: TGTGCCAGCAGCCCGATCGGGTCACTGGGGGAAAAACTGTTTTTT.

The sample holds many counts of this clonotype. The chain carries TRBV28 and TRBJ1-1; TRBD1 is a possible D gene (6 bases). CDR1 and CDR2 (germline): MDHEN, SYDVKM. CDR3 length equals 12 residues. Trimming cost V 7 bases and J 4 bases, with 10 bases left between them. For the CDR3, the DNA is TGTGCCAGCAACCAGGGGAGCACTGAAGCTTTCTTT. Its translation: CASNQGSTEAFF.

Notes on this clonotype: This may be a read error: a much more frequent sequence differs by one nucleotide. V and J are TRBV5-1 and TRBJ1-1, with no clear D. This CDR3 is 15 amino acids long. Germline values: CDR1 SGHRS, CDR2 YFSETQ. The CDR3 coding sequence is TGCGTCAGCAGCTTGGCTGTGCAAATGAACACTGAAGCTTTCTTT. It is translated as CVSSLAVQMNTEAFF.

The chain has TRBV13 and TRBJ1-5; no clear D gene. This CDR3 is built from 12 residues. Germline V gives CDR1 PRHDT, CDR2 FYEKMQ (reference sequence). V was trimmed by 3 bases and J by 11 bases, leaving 11 bases between them. The CDR3 reads CASSLGSRAQHF. The CDR3 DNA reads TGTGCCAGCAGCTTGGGGAGCCGGGCCCAGCATTTT.

This clonotype was counted many times. V and J are TRBV7-3 and TRBJ2-1; 13 nucleotides align to TRBD2. Unmatched junction bases numbered 10, after V lost 5 bases and J lost 6 bases. The CDR3 is 17 amino acids. CDR1 and CDR2 (germline): SGHTA, FQGTGA. CDR3 amino acids: CASSPPGLAGRANEQFF. CDR3 nucleotide sequence: TGTGCCAGCAGCCCTCCGGGACTAGCGGGGCGGGCCAATGAGCAGTTCTTC. Filled out from reference TRBV7-3 and TRBJ2-1, the complete variable domain reads GAGVSQTPSNKVTEKGKYVELRCDPISGHTALYWYRQSLGQGPEFLIYFQGTGAADDSGLPNDRFFAVRPEGSVSTLKIQRTERGDSAVYLCASSPPGLAGRANEQFFGPGTRLTVL.

Concerning this clonotype itself: Given a much more abundant clone one base away, this may be a read error. The genes are TRBV5-1 and TRBJ2-2, with a possible D match to TRBD2 (7 bases). This CDR3 is built from 15 residues. CDR1 is SGHRS, CDR2 YFSETQ, per germline. CDR3 sequence (DNA): TGTGCCAGCAGCTTGGATAGGGGGGGGACCGGGGAGCTGTCTTTT. Its protein product is CASSLDRGGTGELSF.

This clonotype showed up many times. V usage is TRBV29-1 and J usage is TRBJ2-3; 10 nucleotides match TRBD1. Losses at the gene ends were 3 bases for V and 5 bases for J; bases not matched to a gene: 5. The CDR3 consists of 14 residues. In germline, CDR1 is SQVTM, CDR2 ANQGSEA. In DNA, the CDR3 is TGCAGCGTTGAGTGGACAGGGGGTGGAGATACGCAGTATTTT. This sequence encodes CSVEWTGGGDTQYF.

There are a few counts of this clonotype. The CDR3 protein is CASSIVDAGSSYEQYF. Written as DNA, the CDR3 is TGTGCCAGTAGTATAGTCGATGCGGGGAGCTCCTACGAGCAGTACTTC. The V call is TRBV19, the J call TRBJ2-7, with D possibly being TRBD2 (6 bases). The CDR3 consists of 16 residues. The V gene's germline CDR1 is LNHDA and CDR2 SQIVND (reference sequence). V was trimmed by 1 base and J by 0 bases, leaving 13 bases between them.

This clonotype showed up many times. The chain uses TRBV28 and TRBJ2-3, with 9 bases lining up with TRBD2. V gave up 8 bases and J gave up 5 bases; unmatched junction bases: 5. The CDR3 covers 13 residues. The germline CDR1 and CDR2 sequences are MDHEN and SYDVKM. The CDR3, as DNA: TGTGCCAGCTCAGGCGGGGGGGAAGATACGCAGTATTTT. It yields the protein CASSGGGEDTQYF.

This clonotype was counted at least ten times. V is TRBV3-1 and J is TRBJ2-3, with TRBD2 identical over 9 bases. Germline-derived CDR1 and CDR2 are LGHDT and YNNKEL (reference sequence). The CDR3 length is 15 residues. Trimming took 1 base from V and 4 from J; bases not matched to a gene: 3. The DNA of the CDR3 is TGTGCCAGCAGCCAAGCGATAGCGGGAGCAGATACGCAGTATTTT. Amino acids: CASSQAIAGADTQYF.

This clonotype was seen at least ten times. The chain combines TRBV27 with TRBJ2-2; D uncertain. From germline, CDR1 is MNHEY and CDR2 SMNVEV (reference sequence). The CDR3 covers 14 residues. V shed 5 bases and J shed 1 base, with 8 bases lying between them. The CDR3 DNA reads TGTGCCAGCAGTCCCACCCAGAACACCGGGGAGCTGTTTTTT. Protein: CASSPTQNTGELFF.

The chain uses TRBV6-6 and TRBJ2-1; 12 nucleotides align to TRBD2. From germline, CDR1 is MNHNY and CDR2 SVGAGI (reference sequence). V shed 0 bases and J 1 base; nucleotides not matched to a gene: 7. This CDR3 has 19 amino acids. Here the CDR3 DNA reads TGTGCCAGCAGTTACTCAACCCTAGCGGGAGGGGGTTCCTACAATGAGCAGTTCTTC. This translates into CASSYSTLAGGGSYNEQFF.

This clonotype was observed at least ten times. The chain links TRBV28 to TRBJ1-4; 8 bases are a match to TRBD1. Germline trimming cut 6 bases from V and 8 bases from J; bases unmatched to any gene: 8. Germline V gives CDR1 MDHEN, CDR2 SYDVKM. The CDR3 contains 14 residues. CDR3 DNA sequence: TGTGCCAGCAGGGTGGGACAGGTCGACGAAAAACTGTTTTTT. Its translation: CASRVGQVDEKLFF.

This clonotype appeared many times. V gene TRBV7-9 combines with J gene TRBJ2-2; weak D call: TRBD1 (6 bases). CDR3 size: 14 residues. Germline V gives CDR1 SEHNR, CDR2 FQNEAQ (reference sequence). Trimming cost V 5 bases and J 4 bases, with 11 bases left between them. CDR3 sequence: CASSRGQSTGELFF. CDR3 in DNA: TGTGCCAGCAGCCGCGGACAGAGCACCGGGGAGCTGTTTTTT.

The V and J genes are TRBV20-1 and TRBJ2-7, with D unclear. Between the trimmed V and J ends, which lost 6 bases and 5 bases, there was a span of 20 bases. The CDR3 is made up of 14 amino acids. Germline V gene lookup returns CDR1 DFQATT and CDR2 SNEGSKA (reference sequence). The DNA of the CDR3 is TGCAGTGCCGGAGATGGGAAAAACACGCACGAGCAGTACTTC. Encoded protein: CSAGDGKNTHEQYF.

This clonotype showed up many times. V gene TRBV29-1 combines with J gene TRBJ2-1; D perhaps matches TRBD2 (5 bases). Trimming stripped 2 bases from V and 0 bases from J, with 8 bases between. Germline CDR1 and CDR2: SQVTM and ANQGSEA. The CDR3 spans 14 residues. The CDR3 DNA is TGCAGCGTTGAAACTAGGAGCTCCTACAATGAGCAGTTCTTC. Residues: CSVETRSSYNEQFF.